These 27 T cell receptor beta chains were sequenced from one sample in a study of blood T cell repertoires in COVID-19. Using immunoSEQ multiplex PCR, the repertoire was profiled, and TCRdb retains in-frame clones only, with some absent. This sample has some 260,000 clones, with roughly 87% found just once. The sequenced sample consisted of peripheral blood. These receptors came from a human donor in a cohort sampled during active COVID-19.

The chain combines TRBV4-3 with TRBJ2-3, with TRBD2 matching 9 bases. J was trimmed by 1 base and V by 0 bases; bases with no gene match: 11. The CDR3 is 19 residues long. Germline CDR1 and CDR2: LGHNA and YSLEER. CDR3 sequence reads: CASSQDIRSGTSRTDTQYF. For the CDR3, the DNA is TGCGCCAGCAGCCAAGATATTAGGTCCGGGACTAGCCGCACAGATACGCAGTATTTT.

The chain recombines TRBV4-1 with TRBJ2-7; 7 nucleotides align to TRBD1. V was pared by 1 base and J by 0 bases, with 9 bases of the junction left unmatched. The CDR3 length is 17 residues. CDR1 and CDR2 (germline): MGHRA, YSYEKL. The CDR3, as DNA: TGCGCCAGCAGCCAAGTCTGGACCCGGGACAGCTCCTACGAGCAGTACTTC. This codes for CASSQVWTRDSSYEQYF.

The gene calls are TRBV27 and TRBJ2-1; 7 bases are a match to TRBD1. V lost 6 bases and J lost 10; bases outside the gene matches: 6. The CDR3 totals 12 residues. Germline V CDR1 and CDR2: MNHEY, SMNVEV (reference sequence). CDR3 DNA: TGTGCCAGCAGGGGACAGTCCCACGAGCAGTTCTTC. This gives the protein CASRGQSHEQFF.

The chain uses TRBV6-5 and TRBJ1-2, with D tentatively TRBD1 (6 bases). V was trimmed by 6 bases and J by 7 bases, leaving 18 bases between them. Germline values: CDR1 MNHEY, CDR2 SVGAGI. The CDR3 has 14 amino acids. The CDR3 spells CASSRTGYEAGYTF. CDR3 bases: TGTGCCAGCAGCCGAACAGGGTATGAGGCTGGCTACACCTTC.

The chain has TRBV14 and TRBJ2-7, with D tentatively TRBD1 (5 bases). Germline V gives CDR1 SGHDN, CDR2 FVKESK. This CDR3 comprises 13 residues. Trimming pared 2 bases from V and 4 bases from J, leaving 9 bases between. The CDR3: CASSQSRDYEQYF. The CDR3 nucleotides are TGTGCCAGCAGCCAAAGCAGGGATTACGAGCAGTACTTC.

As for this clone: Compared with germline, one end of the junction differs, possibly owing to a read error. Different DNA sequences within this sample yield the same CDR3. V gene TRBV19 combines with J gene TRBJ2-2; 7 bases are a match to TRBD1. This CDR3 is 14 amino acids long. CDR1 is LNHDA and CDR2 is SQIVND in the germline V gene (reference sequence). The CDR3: CASRAGGLTGELFF. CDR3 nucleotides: TGTGCCAGTAGGGCAGGGGGTCTGACCGGGGAGCTATTTTTT.

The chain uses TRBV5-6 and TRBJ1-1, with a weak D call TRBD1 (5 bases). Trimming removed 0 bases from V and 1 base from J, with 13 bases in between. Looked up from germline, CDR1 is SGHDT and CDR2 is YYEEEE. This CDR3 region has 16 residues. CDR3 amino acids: CASSLETGGPNTEAFF. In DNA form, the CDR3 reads TGTGCCAGCAGCTTGGAAACGGGGGGACCGAACACTGAAGCTTTCTTT.

The CDR3 bases are TGTGCCAGCAGTGACACATACACTGAAGCTTTCTTT. Its protein product is CASSDTYTEAFF. This chain uses TRBV25-1 with TRBJ1-1; no definite D call. Trimming cost V 3 bases and J 3 bases, with 5 bases left between them. CDR1 is MGHDK, CDR2 SYGVNS, per germline. This CDR3 has 12 residues.

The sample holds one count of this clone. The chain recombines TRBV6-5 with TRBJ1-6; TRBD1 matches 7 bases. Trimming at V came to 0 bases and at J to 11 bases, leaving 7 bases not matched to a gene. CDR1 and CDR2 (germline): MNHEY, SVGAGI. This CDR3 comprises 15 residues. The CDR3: CASSYSDRPATPLHF. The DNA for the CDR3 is TGTGCCAGCAGTTACTCGGACAGGCCCGCCACACCCCTCCACTTT.

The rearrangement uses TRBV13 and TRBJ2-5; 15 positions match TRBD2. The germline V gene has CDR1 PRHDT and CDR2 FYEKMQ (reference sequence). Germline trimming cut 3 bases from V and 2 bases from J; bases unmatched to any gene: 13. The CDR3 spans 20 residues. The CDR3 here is CASSLTGTSGGTWGQETQYF. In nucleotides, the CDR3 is TGTGCCAGCAGCTTGACCGGGACTAGCGGGGGGACTTGGGGACAAGAGACCCAGTACTTC.

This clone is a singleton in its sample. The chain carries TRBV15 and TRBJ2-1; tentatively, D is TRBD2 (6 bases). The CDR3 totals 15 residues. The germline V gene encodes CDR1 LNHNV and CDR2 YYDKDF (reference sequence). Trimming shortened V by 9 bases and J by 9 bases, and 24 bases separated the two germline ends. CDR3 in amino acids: CATAGDGSGVSEQFF. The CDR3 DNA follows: TGTGCCACGGCCGGGGACGGGAGCGGAGTAAGTGAGCAGTTCTTC.

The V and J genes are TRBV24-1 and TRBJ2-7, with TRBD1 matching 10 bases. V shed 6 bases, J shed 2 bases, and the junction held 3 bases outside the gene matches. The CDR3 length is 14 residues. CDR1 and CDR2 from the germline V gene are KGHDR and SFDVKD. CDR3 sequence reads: CATSRGTGAYEQYF. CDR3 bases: TGTGCCACCAGTCGCGGGACAGGGGCCTACGAGCAGTACTTC.

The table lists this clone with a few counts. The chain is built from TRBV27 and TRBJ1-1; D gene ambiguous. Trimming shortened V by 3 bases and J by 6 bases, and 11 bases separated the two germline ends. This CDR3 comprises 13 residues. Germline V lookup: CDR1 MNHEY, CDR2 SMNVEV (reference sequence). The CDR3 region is CASSLIWEAEAFF. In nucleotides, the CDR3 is TGTGCCAGCAGTTTGATTTGGGAGGCTGAAGCTTTCTTT.

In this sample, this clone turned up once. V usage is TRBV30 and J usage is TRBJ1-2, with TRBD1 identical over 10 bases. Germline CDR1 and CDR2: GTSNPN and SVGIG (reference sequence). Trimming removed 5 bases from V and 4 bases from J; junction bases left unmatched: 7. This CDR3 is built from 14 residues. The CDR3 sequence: CAWARDRGGYGYTF. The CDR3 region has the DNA TGTGCCTGGGCCCGGGACAGGGGTGGCTATGGCTACACCTTC. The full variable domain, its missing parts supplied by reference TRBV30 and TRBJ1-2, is SQTIHQWPATLVQPVGSPLSLECTVEGTSNPNLYWYRQAAGRGLQLLFYSVGIGQISSEVPQNLSASRPQDRQFILSSKKLLLSDSGFYLCAWARDRGGYGYTFGSGTRLTVV.

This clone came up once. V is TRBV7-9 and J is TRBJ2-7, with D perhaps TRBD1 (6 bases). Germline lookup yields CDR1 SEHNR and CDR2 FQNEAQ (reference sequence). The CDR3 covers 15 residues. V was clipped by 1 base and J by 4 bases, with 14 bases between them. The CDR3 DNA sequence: TGTGCCAGCAGCTTAGGCTCAGGGGATGGGTACGAGCAGTACTTC. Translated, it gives CASSLGSGDGYEQYF. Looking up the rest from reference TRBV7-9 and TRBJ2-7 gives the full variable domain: DTGVSQNPRHKITKRGQNVTFRCDPISEHNRLYWYRQTLGQGPEFLTYFQNEAQLEKSRLLSDRFSAERPKGSFSTLEIQRTEQGDSAMYLCASSLGSGDGYEQYFGPGTRLTVT.

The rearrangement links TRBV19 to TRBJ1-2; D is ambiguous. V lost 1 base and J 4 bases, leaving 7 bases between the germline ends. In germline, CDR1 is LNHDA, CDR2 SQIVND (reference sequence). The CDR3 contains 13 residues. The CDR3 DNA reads TGTGCCAGTAGTATAGGAGGGCGCTATGGCTACACCTTC. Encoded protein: CASSIGGRYGYTF.

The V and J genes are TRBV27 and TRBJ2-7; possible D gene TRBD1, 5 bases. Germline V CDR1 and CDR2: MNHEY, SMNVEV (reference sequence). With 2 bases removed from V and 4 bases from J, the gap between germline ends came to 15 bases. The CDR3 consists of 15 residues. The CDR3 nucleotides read TGTGCCAGCAGTTTACGCGCAGGGAAAACTTACGAGCAGTACTTC. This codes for CASSLRAGKTYEQYF.

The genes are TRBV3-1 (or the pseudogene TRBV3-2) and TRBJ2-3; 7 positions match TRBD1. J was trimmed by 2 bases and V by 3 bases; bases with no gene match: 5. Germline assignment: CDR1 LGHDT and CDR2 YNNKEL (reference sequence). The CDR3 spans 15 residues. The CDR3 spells CASSHEGAYTDTQYF. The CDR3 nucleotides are TGTGCCAGCAGCCACGAGGGGGCGTACACAGATACGCAGTATTTT.

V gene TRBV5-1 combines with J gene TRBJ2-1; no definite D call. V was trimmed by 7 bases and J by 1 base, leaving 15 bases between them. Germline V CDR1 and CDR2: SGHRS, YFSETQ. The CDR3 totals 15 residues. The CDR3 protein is CASRAVGPSYNEQFF. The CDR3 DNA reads TGCGCCAGCCGCGCGGTCGGTCCTTCCTACAATGAGCAGTTCTTC.

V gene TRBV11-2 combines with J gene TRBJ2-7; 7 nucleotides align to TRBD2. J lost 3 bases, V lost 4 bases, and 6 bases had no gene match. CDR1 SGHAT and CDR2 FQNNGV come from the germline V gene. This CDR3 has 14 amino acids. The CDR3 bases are TGTGCCAGCAGCTCCCGGACTAGTATCTACGAGCAGTACTTC. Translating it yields CASSSRTSIYEQYF. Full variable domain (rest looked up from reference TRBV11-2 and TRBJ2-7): EAGVAQSPRYKIIEKRQSVAFWCNPISGHATLYWYQQILGQGPKLLIQFQNNGVVDDSQLPKDRFSAERLKGVDSTLKIQPAKLEDSAVYLCASSSRTSIYEQYFGPGTRLTVT.

The CDR3 loop reads CASSGRQGATNEKLFF. In DNA, the CDR3 is TGTGCCAGCAGCGGAAGACAGGGGGCAACTAATGAAAAACTGTTTTTT. The rearrangement uses TRBV9 and TRBJ1-4; TRBD1 agrees at 9 bases. Germline CDR1 and CDR2: SGDLS and YYNGEE. The CDR3 spans 16 residues. Unmatched junction bases numbered 3, after V lost 3 bases and J lost 0 bases.

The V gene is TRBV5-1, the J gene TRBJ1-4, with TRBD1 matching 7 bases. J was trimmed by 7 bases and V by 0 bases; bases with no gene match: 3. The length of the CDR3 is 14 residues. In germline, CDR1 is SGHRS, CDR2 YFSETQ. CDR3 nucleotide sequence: TGCGCCAGCAGCTTGGGACAGGGAAGTGAAAAACTGTTTTTT. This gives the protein CASSLGQGSEKLFF.

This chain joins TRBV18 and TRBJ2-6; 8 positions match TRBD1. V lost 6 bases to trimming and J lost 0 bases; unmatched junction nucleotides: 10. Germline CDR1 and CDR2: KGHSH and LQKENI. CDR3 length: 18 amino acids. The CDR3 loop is CASSEDRGGFSGANVLTF. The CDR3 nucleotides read TGTGCCAGCTCCGAAGACAGGGGAGGTTTCTCTGGGGCCAACGTCCTGACTTTC.

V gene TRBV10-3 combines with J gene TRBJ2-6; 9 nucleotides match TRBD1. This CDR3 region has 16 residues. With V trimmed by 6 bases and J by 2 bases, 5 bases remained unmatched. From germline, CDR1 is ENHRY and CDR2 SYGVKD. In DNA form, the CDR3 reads TGTGCCATCAGCGGGACAGGGCTTACTGGGGCCAACGTCCTGACTTTC. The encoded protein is CAISGTGLTGANVLTF.

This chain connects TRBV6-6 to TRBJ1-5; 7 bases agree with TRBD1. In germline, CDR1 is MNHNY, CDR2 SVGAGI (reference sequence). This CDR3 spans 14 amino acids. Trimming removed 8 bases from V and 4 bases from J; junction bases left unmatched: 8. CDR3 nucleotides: TGTGCCAGCCGGCGTACAGGGGAGAATCAGCCCCAGCATTTT. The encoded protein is CASRRTGENQPQHF.

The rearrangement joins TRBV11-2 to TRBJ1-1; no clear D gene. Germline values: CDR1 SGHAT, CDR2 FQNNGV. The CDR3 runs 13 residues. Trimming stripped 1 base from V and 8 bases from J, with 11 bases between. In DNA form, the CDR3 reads TGTGCCAGCAGCTTAGCTAAATGGGCGGAAGCTTTCTTT. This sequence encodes CASSLAKWAEAFF.

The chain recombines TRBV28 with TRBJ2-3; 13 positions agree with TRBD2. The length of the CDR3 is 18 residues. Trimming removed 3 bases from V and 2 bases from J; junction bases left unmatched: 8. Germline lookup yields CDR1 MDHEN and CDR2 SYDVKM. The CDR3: CASSFRLGLAGFTDTQYF. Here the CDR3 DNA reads TGTGCCAGCAGTTTCAGGTTGGGACTAGCGGGGTTCACAGATACGCAGTATTTT.